The 32 T cell receptor beta chains below all came from one sample that was sequenced in a study of T cell responses to AZD1222 COVID-19 vaccine. Assay: immunoSEQ multiplex PCR; the TCRdb copy retains only in-frame clones and omits some. The table includes 150,000 to 200,000 clones, 90% to 95% detected once. The material sequenced was peripheral blood, taken 28 days after the second AZD1222 dose. These TCRs come from an adult who received the AZD1222 COVID-19 vaccine.

The CDR3 region has the DNA TGTGCCAGCAGCTTTGGGGTCTCTGGGGCCAACGTCCTGACTTTC. It is translated as CASSFGVSGANVLTF. This chain connects TRBV7-9 to TRBJ2-6; no firm D call. V was trimmed by 3 bases and J by 0 bases, leaving 6 bases between them. The CDR3 has 15 amino acids. Germline loops: CDR1 SEHNR, CDR2 FQNEAQ (reference sequence). Combining the CDR3 with reference TRBV7-9 and TRBJ2-6 gives the whole variable domain DTGVSQNPRHKITKRGQNVTFRCDPISEHNRLYWYRQTLGQGPEFLTYFQNEAQLEKSRLLSDRFSAERPKGSFSTLEIQRTEQGDSAMYLCASSFGVSGANVLTFGAGSRLTVL.

The chain couples TRBV2 to TRBJ1-1; no clear D. V lost 4 bases to trimming and J lost 10 bases, with 13 bases between them. CDR1 SNHLY and CDR2 FYNNEI come from the germline V gene. The CDR3 covers 12 residues. Here the CDR3 DNA reads TGTGCCAGCAGTGGACAAGGGTACGGAGCTTTCTTT. This encodes CASSGQGYGAFF.

The chain has TRBV4-3 and TRBJ2-6; TRBD1 matches at 9 bases. Germline V gene data show CDR1 as LGHNA and CDR2 as YSLEER. The CDR3 is 17 amino acids. The J segment lost 3 bases and the V segment lost 5 bases, leaving 8 bases of the junction unmatched. The CDR3 spells CASSTGTGIIGANVLTF. The CDR3 bases are TGCGCCAGCAGCACCGGGACAGGGATAATTGGGGCCAACGTCCTGACTTTC.

This rearrangement joins TRBV2 to TRBJ1-4, with D possibly being TRBD1 (5 bases). Germline CDR1 and CDR2: SNHLY and FYNNEI. The CDR3 is 14 amino acids. The V end lost 3 bases, the J end lost 4 bases, and 9 bases lay between the germline ends. CDR3 protein: CASSDGTGNEKLFF. CDR3 nucleotides: TGTGCCAGCAGTGACGGGACGGGTAATGAAAAACTGTTTTTT.

The J gene is TRBJ2-4, the V gene TRBV28, with unresolved D. The germline V gene has CDR1 MDHEN and CDR2 SYDVKM. The V end lost 3 bases, the J end lost 2 bases, and 8 bases lay between the germline ends. CDR3 length: 14 amino acids. The CDR3 is CASSLKGTKNIQYF. The CDR3 DNA reads as TGTGCCAGCAGTTTGAAGGGAACCAAAAACATTCAGTACTTC.

The chain links TRBV19 to TRBJ1-1; D remains ambiguous. This CDR3 comprises 13 residues. V was pared by 7 bases and J by 0 bases, with 9 bases between. Germline V gene sequence: CDR1 LNHDA, CDR2 SQIVND (reference sequence). CDR3 loop: CASTTGVNTEAFF. In nucleotides, the CDR3 is TGTGCCAGTACTACCGGGGTGAACACTGAAGCTTTCTTT.

This chain joins TRBV4-2 and TRBJ2-7; D might be TRBD2 (5 bases). Germline loops: CDR1 LGHNA, CDR2 YNFKEQ. The V end was cut by 0 bases, the J end by 0 bases, with 15 bases between. CDR3 size: 17 residues. CDR3 sequence (DNA): TGTGCCAGCAGCCAAGAATTGGACGGACTGATCTCCTACGAGCAGTACTTC. Protein: CASSQELDGLISYEQYF.

The V gene is TRBV4-1, the J gene TRBJ1-2; no firm D call. The CDR3 runs 14 residues. The ends were cut back, 0 bases at V and 7 bases at J, with 12 bases in the middle. From germline, CDR1 is MGHRA and CDR2 YSYEKL. The DNA of the CDR3 is TGCGCCAGCAGCCAAGACGGACGGCCGTCTGGCTACACCTTC. It is translated as CASSQDGRPSGYTF.

This clone was picked up one time. The chain joins TRBV19 to TRBJ1-2, with 9 bases that match TRBD1. V trimming: 9 bases; J trimming: 0 bases; junction bases outside the gene matches: 2. The length of the CDR3 is 13 residues. The germline gives CDR1 LNHDA, CDR2 SQIVND (reference sequence). This chain's CDR3 is CASRQGANYGYTF. Written as DNA, the CDR3 is TGTGCCAGCAGACAGGGGGCTAACTATGGCTACACCTTC.

The chain joins TRBV3-1 (or the pseudogene TRBV3-2) to TRBJ2-1; D is uncertain. Trimming took 4 bases from V and 0 from J, leaving 10 bases between them. The germline CDR1 and CDR2 sequences are LGHDT and YNNKEL (reference sequence). The CDR3 extends over 15 amino acids. The CDR3 sequence is CASSPRVGSYNEQFF. The CDR3, as DNA: TGTGCCAGCAGCCCCCGGGTTGGCTCCTACAATGAGCAGTTCTTC.

This chain connects TRBV7-8 to TRBJ2-7; D gene unclear. The CDR3 totals 13 residues. V dropped 5 bases and J dropped 3 bases, with 11 bases sitting between them. Germline values: CDR1 SGHVS, CDR2 FQNEAQ. The chain's CDR3 is CASSETFNYEQYF. The CDR3 DNA reads TGTGCCAGCAGCGAAACATTTAACTACGAGCAGTACTTC.

The chain recombines TRBV11-3 with TRBJ2-2; 9 bases match TRBD1. Germline CDR1 is SGHNT and CDR2 is YENEEA. The J segment lost 5 bases and the V segment lost 5 bases, leaving 6 bases of the junction unmatched. The CDR3 contains 15 residues. CDR3 loop: CASSRDREGTGELFF. CDR3 DNA: TGTGCCAGCAGCCGGGACAGGGAAGGGACCGGGGAGCTGTTTTTT.

The rearrangement joins TRBV27 to TRBJ2-7; 11 nucleotides line up with TRBD1. Looked up from germline, CDR1 is MNHEY and CDR2 is SMNVEV (reference sequence). Germline trimming cut 5 bases from V and 6 bases from J; bases unmatched to any gene: 3. There are 13 residues in the CDR3. Written as DNA, the CDR3 is TGTGCCAGCAGTAGGACAGGGGGCGTCGAGCAGTACTTC. The encoded protein is CASSRTGGVEQYF.

The chain carries TRBV14 and TRBJ1-2, with unresolved D. The V gene's germline CDR1 is SGHDN and CDR2 FVKESK. CDR3 size: 12 residues. Trimming pared 4 bases from V and 4 bases from J, leaving 7 bases between. Here the CDR3 reads CASSPGPYGYTF. CDR3 coding DNA: TGTGCCAGCAGCCCAGGACCCTATGGCTACACCTTC.

This clone occurred once. The chain employs TRBV11-1 and TRBJ2-3, with 14 bases aligning to TRBD2. This CDR3 contains 14 residues. The junction had 8 bases not matched to a gene; V was cut back by 10 bases and J by 8 bases. Germline assignment: CDR1 SGHAT and CDR2 FQDESV (reference sequence). The CDR3 is CATGTSGRYGTQYF. The CDR3 region has the DNA TGTGCCACCGGGACTAGCGGGAGATACGGTACGCAGTATTTT. Combining the CDR3 with reference TRBV11-1 and TRBJ2-3 gives the whole variable domain EAEVAQSPRYKITEKSQAVAFWCDPISGHATLYWYRQILGQGPELLVQFQDESVVDDSQLPKDRFSAERLKGVDSTLKIQPAELGDSAMYLCATGTSGRYGTQYFGPGTRLTVL.

The chain couples TRBV2 to TRBJ1-4; D is perhaps TRBD1 (5 bases). V lost 9 bases and J 5 bases, leaving 16 bases between the germline ends. Germline V gene lookup returns CDR1 SNHLY and CDR2 FYNNEI. The CDR3 contains 14 residues. The CDR3 DNA reads as TGTGCCAGGGGGGAGAACGGCGTGAATGAAAAACTGTTTTTT. It yields the protein CARGENGVNEKLFF.

This CDR3 reads CASSPGQYNSPLHF. In DNA form, the CDR3 reads TGTGCCAGCTCTCCCGGGCAGTATAATTCACCCCTCCACTTT. This chain uses TRBV18 with TRBJ1-6, with no clear D. Trimming stripped 6 bases from V and 4 bases from J, with 10 bases between. Germline CDR1 reads KGHSH; CDR2 reads LQKENI. The CDR3 has 14 amino acids.

The chain combines TRBV28 with TRBJ1-1; a possible D gene is TRBD1 (6 bases). Trimming took off 6 bases at V and 10 bases at J, with 27 bases between the two ends. Germline assignment: CDR1 MDHEN and CDR2 SYDVKM. The CDR3 runs to 16 residues. The CDR3 loop reads CASSPLPQGRPLGAFF. The CDR3 DNA sequence: TGTGCCAGCAGCCCTCTTCCACAGGGACGTCCCCTTGGAGCTTTCTTT.

This clone has just one count. This chain joins TRBV27 and TRBJ2-7, with no clear D. Germline-derived CDR1 and CDR2 are MNHEY and SMNVEV (reference sequence). This CDR3 comprises 13 residues. Trimming took 3 bases from V and 2 from J, leaving 8 bases between them. DNA of the CDR3: TGTGCCAGCAGTTTCCAGCTCACCTACGAGCAGTACTTC. Translation gives CASSFQLTYEQYF.

V gene TRBV3-1 (or the pseudogene TRBV3-2) combines with J gene TRBJ2-1; D assignment may be TRBD1 or TRBD2 (7 bases each). V was clipped by 0 bases and J by 13 bases, with 13 bases between them. Germline-derived CDR1 and CDR2 are LGHDT and YNNKEL (reference sequence). The CDR3 has 13 amino acids. CDR3 bases: TGTGCCAGCAGCCAAGATGGGAGGGGGCATCAGTTCTTC. Translating it yields CASSQDGRGHQFF.

The V gene is TRBV24-1, the J gene TRBJ2-1; 7 bases line up with TRBD2. After removal of 2 bases from V and 12 bases from J, the junction contained 6 bases not matched to a gene. Germline CDR1 and CDR2: KGHDR and SFDVKD. This CDR3 comprises 13 residues. The CDR3 region has the DNA TGTGCCACCAGTGATTCTGTTGCGGGAGTGCAGTTCTTC. Amino acid sequence: CATSDSVAGVQFF.

The genes are TRBV5-1 and TRBJ2-5, with TRBD1 matching over 9 bases. CDR1 is SGHRS and CDR2 is YFSETQ in the germline V gene. V lost 0 bases, J lost 4 bases, and 4 bases stayed unmatched. CDR3 length: 15 residues. The CDR3 loop is CASSLAGTGRETQYF. CDR3 bases: TGCGCCAGCAGCTTGGCCGGGACAGGGAGAGAGACCCAGTACTTC.

The chain uses TRBV2 and TRBJ1-5; TRBD1 agrees at 9 bases. The length of the CDR3 is 14 residues. Germline CDR1 and CDR2: SNHLY and FYNNEI. V was clipped by 6 bases and J by 5 bases; unmatched bases: 5. The DNA for the CDR3 is TGTGCCAGCAGCCTAACAGGGGGCGATCAGCCCCAGCATTTT. This gives the protein CASSLTGGDQPQHF.

The V gene is TRBV14, the J gene TRBJ2-7; 9 positions agree with TRBD1. The V and J ends lost 0 bases and 2 bases, in that order; junction bases with no gene match: 5. Germline CDR1 reads SGHDN; CDR2 reads FVKESK. The CDR3 is made up of 16 amino acids. The CDR3 coding sequence is TGTGCCAGCAGCCAAGAAGTCGGGACAGGGACCTACGAGCAGTACTTC. Amino acids: CASSQEVGTGTYEQYF.

This clone was observed a few times. The chain carries TRBV6-2 or TRBV6-3 and TRBJ1-3, with 7 bases aligning to TRBD1. Germline assignment: CDR1 MNHEY and CDR2 SVGEGT. The CDR3 extends over 14 amino acids. The V segment lost 8 bases and the J segment 4 bases; nucleotides outside the gene matches: 8. CDR3 DNA: TGTGCCAGCGGTTCTAGGGGGCGCGGAAACACCATATATTTT. Protein product: CASGSRGRGNTIYF.

The V gene is TRBV29-1, the J gene TRBJ2-7, with 10 bases matching TRBD1. J gave up 5 bases and V 6 bases, and 22 bases lay outside the gene matches. The germline CDR1 and CDR2 sequences are SQVTM and ANQGSEA. The length of the CDR3 is 18 residues. For the CDR3, the DNA is TGCAGCGTAACCGACAGGGGGCTTGTTTTCGTTTCACTCAACGAGCAGTACTTC. This encodes CSVTDRGLVFVSLNEQYF.

The chain joins TRBV6-1 to TRBJ1-3; D is unresolved. The CDR3 is made up of 14 amino acids. V was shortened by 3 bases and J by 0 bases, with 6 bases between the two germline ends. Germline loops: CDR1 MNHNS, CDR2 SASEGT. The CDR3 sequence is CASSEVTSGNTIYF. CDR3 DNA: TGTGCCAGCAGTGAGGTGACCTCTGGAAACACCATATATTTT.

The chain couples TRBV3-1 (or the pseudogene TRBV3-2) to TRBJ1-2, with 8 bases lining up with TRBD1. Germline CDR1 is LGHDT and CDR2 is YNNKEL (reference sequence). CDR3 length equals 17 residues. The V and J ends lost 1 base and 4 bases, in that order; junction bases with no gene match: 11. The CDR3: CASSQVWTRDRPYGYTF. The DNA for the CDR3 is TGTGCCAGCAGCCAAGTTTGGACCCGGGACAGGCCCTATGGCTACACCTTC.

The chain couples TRBV30 to TRBJ1-3; TRBD1 might be the D (5 bases). This CDR3 comprises 15 residues. In germline, CDR1 is GTSNPN, CDR2 SVGIG (reference sequence). V lost 5 bases, J lost 0 bases, and 14 bases lay in between. The DNA of the CDR3 is TGTGCCTGGGGACTCGGGGCGAGCTCTGGAAACACCATATATTTT. Translating it yields CAWGLGASSGNTIYF.

The chain has TRBV5-1 and TRBJ2-2; possibly TRBD1 for D (6 bases). The germline V gene encodes CDR1 SGHRS and CDR2 YFSETQ. The CDR3 has 16 residues. Trimming stripped 0 bases from V and 0 bases from J, with 9 bases between. The CDR3 region has the DNA TGCGCCAGCAGCTTGGTACAGGGCCCGAACACCGGGGAGCTGTTTTTT. It yields the protein CASSLVQGPNTGELFF. Filled out from reference TRBV5-1 and TRBJ2-2, the complete variable domain reads KAGVTQTPRYLIKTRGQQVTLSCSPISGHRSVSWYQQTPGQGLQFLFEYFSETQRNKGNFPGRFSGRQFSNSRSEMNVSTLELGDSALYLCASSLVQGPNTGELFFGEGSRLTVL.

J is TRBJ2-7 and V is TRBV18; D might be TRBD2 (6 bases). V was shortened by 2 bases and J by 0 bases, with 11 bases between the two germline ends. This CDR3 has 15 residues. Per germline, CDR1 KGHSH and CDR2 LQKENI. The CDR3: CASSPVSGSSYEQYF. The CDR3 DNA is TGTGCCAGCTCACCAGTTTCCGGGAGCTCCTACGAGCAGTACTTC.

This chain connects TRBV11-2 to TRBJ1-1, with D uncertain. CDR1 is SGHAT, CDR2 FQNNGV, per germline. There are 11 residues in the CDR3. V was cut by 4 bases and J by 4 bases, with 4 bases left in between. CDR3 coding DNA: TGTGCCAGCAGCTCGCGCACTGAAGCTTTCTTT. Residues: CASSSRTEAFF.